The entry below gives a single T cell receptor (beta chain) sequence along with its context. This sample stems from a study of CD8+CD57+ T cells in acquired aplastic anemia. CDR3 and TCR beta VDJ profiling relied on genomic DNA as the template. A single record per CDR3 protein comes from TCRdb applying MiXCR to the reads. The sample consists of more than 150,000 distinct CDR3 sequences, around half of them appearing once. The CDR3 is 13 residues long. Trimming took off 4 bases at V and 3 bases at J, with 12 bases between the two ends. CDR1 and CDR2 (germline): GTSNPN, SVGIG (reference sequence). The sequence derives from a human donor in good health. V and J are TRBV30 and TRBJ1-1; no clear D. What was sequenced was sorted CD4+, CD8+, or CD8+CD57+ T cells (not recorded which) from PBMCs. Here the CDR3 DNA reads TGTGCCTGGACAAGACTCGGGGACACTGAAGCTTTCTTT. Amino acids: CAWTRLGDTEAFF.